This T cell receptor (beta chain) was sequenced in a study of T cell repertoires in cytomegalovirus infection. This clonotype was counted ten times or more. TCRdb independently ran MiXCR on the reads; one entry per CDR3 protein. The sample records approximately 180,000 distinct CDR3 sequences, 8% to 10% being singletons. The CDR3 is 16 residues long. The germline V gene has CDR1 SGHTA and CDR2 FQGNSA. Trimming took 8 bases from V and 7 from J, leaving 24 bases between them. This receptor was identified in a human donor in good health (CMV status not recorded). Some clones in this sample may be carry-over from other donors' samples. V gene TRBV7-2 combines with J gene TRBJ2-1; D possibly corresponds to TRBD2 (5 bases). Sequenced material: PBMCs. DNA of the CDR3: TGTGCCAGCTCCCTGGAGGTGACCCGATCCCTAAATGAGCAGTTCTTC. Protein product: CASSLEVTRSLNEQFF.